This T cell receptor beta chain stems from a study of blood T cell repertoires in COVID-19. Study as a whole: COVID-19 samples from acute and convalescent phases originated in the United States, Italy and Spain. PBMCs, B-cell-depleted T cells, or T cells provided the cDNA or gDNA that made up the material.

With 7 bases clipped from V and 3 bases from J, the junction kept 6 bases outside the gene matches. Germline CDR1 KGHDR, CDR2 SFDVKD. This CDR3 is 14 amino acids long. Original handling: Researchers report that nucleated cell counts were estimated from reference gene primer amplification. Clones were sequenced by immunoSEQ multiplex PCR, and TCRdb holds only the in-frame ones, with some missing. V and J calls plus clone size are reproduced from that table; the DNA served to infer D and trimming. The sample contains approximately 88,000 clones, over 65% of which appear only once. This receptor was identified in a human donor in a cohort sampled during active COVID-19. Sequencing used peripheral blood. The rearrangement links TRBV24-1 to TRBJ2-7, with 9 bases matching TRBD2. The DNA for the CDR3 is TGTGCCACCAGGAGACTAGCGGAAAACTACGAGCAGTACTTC. Translation: CATRRLAENYEQYF.